Listed here are 26 T cell receptor beta chains from one sample, sequenced in a study of read filtering for tumor transcriptome and immune sequencing. This library used around 0.4 ug RNA and molecular barcoded adaptors spanning alpha/delta and beta/gamma chains. MiXCR, applied by TCRdb to the reads, yields one record per CDR3 protein. The table records 120,000 or so distinct CDR3 sequences, 13% of them present only once. Material: a population of CD138-negative cells sorted from bone marrow. These receptors came from a donor aged 40 or over with multiple myeloma.

This clonotype was detected a few times. The chain employs TRBV6-5 and TRBJ2-3, with a weak D call TRBD1 (6 bases). Trimming shortened V by 0 bases and J by 4 bases, and 11 bases separated the two germline ends. Germline V lookup: CDR1 MNHEY, CDR2 SVGAGI. CDR3 length equals 15 residues. The CDR3 nucleotides are TGTGCCAGCAGTTACTCGGGGGCCCGTCCAGATACGCAGTATTTT. Residues: CASSYSGARPDTQYF.

This clonotype was found many times. The J gene is TRBJ2-7, the V gene TRBV6-6, with TRBD1 identical over 8 bases. The V gene end was trimmed by 5 bases and the J gene end by 3 bases; junction bases not matched to a gene: 9. CDR3 size: 15 residues. In germline, CDR1 is MNHNY, CDR2 SVGAGI (reference sequence). CDR3 in DNA: TGTGCCAGCAGTAGCCGGACAGGGCAACTCTACGAGCAGTACTTC. Its translation: CASSSRTGQLYEQYF.

This clonotype was observed at least ten times. The CDR3 reads CASSLRQGITDTQYF. The CDR3 DNA reads TGTGCCAGCTCTCTACGACAGGGGATAACAGATACGCAGTATTTT. V and J are TRBV18 and TRBJ2-3; 8 positions match TRBD1. V dropped 6 bases and J dropped 3; count of bases not matched to a gene: 8. This CDR3 spans 15 amino acids. CDR1 and CDR2 (germline): KGHSH, LQKENI.

This sequence joins TRBV5-1 and TRBJ2-2; TRBD1 matches 9 bases. Germline V gene lookup returns CDR1 SGHRS and CDR2 YFSETQ. The CDR3 has 16 residues. V lost 5 bases to trimming and J lost 4 bases; unmatched junction nucleotides: 9. The CDR3 loop reads CASSQRGQGSTGELFF. CDR3 in DNA: TGCGCCAGCAGTCAGAGGGGACAGGGCAGCACCGGGGAGCTGTTTTTT.

Note on this clonotype: A much larger clone sits a single nucleotide away, making a read error possible. V usage is TRBV10-3 and J usage is TRBJ1-5; 8 nucleotides line up with TRBD1. The V gene's germline CDR1 is ENHRY and CDR2 SYGVKD. The CDR3 is made up of 14 amino acids. V was pared by 6 bases and J by 5 bases, with 6 bases of the junction left unmatched. CDR3: CAIRSTGQDQPQHF. The CDR3 DNA reads TGTGCCATCAGGTCTACGGGACAGGATCAGCCCCAGCATTTT.

In regard to this clonotype: Germline is not matched at one junction end, which may reflect a read error. The V gene is TRBV4-1, the J gene TRBJ2-1; possibly TRBD2 for D (6 bases). The germline CDR1 and CDR2 sequences are MGHRA and YSYEKL. The CDR3 has 16 residues. DNA for the CDR3: TGCGCCGGCAGTCAAGATCTGGAGGGCCCCTACAATGAGCAGTTCTTC. This encodes CAGSQDLEGPYNEQFF.

This clonotype was seen a few times. The rearrangement uses TRBV20-1 and TRBJ2-3; TRBD2 matches at 7 bases. The J segment lost 2 bases and the V segment lost 5 bases, leaving 7 bases of the junction unmatched. CDR3 size: 14 residues. CDR1 DFQATT and CDR2 SNEGSKA come from the germline V gene (reference sequence). CDR3 amino acids: CSAERLAYTDTQYF. The CDR3 coding sequence is TGCAGTGCTGAGCGACTAGCTTACACAGATACGCAGTATTTT.

This clonotype was seen ten or more times. The rearrangement links TRBV29-1 to TRBJ1-1, with 10 positions matching TRBD1. V trimming: 7 bases; J trimming: 5 bases; junction bases outside the gene matches: 7. The CDR3 extends over 13 amino acids. Per germline, CDR1 SQVTM and CDR2 ANQGSEA. This CDR3 is CSGTSGQGTEAFF. The CDR3 DNA reads TGCAGCGGAACTTCGGGACAGGGGACTGAAGCTTTCTTT.

At least ten counts were recorded for this clonotype. The CDR3 sequence is CASSFETQYF. The CDR3 coding sequence is TGTGCCAGCAGTTTCGAGACCCAGTACTTC. This chain connects TRBV28 to TRBJ2-5; no definite D call. The germline gives CDR1 MDHEN, CDR2 SYDVKM. CDR3 length: 10 amino acids. V was clipped by 3 bases and J by 5 bases, with 1 base between them. The whole variable domain, remainder taken from reference TRBV28 and TRBJ2-5, is DVKVTQSSRYLVKRTGEKVFLECVQDMDHENMFWYRQDPGLGLRLIYFSYDVKMKEKGDIPEGYSVSREKKERFSLILESASTNQTSMYLCASSFETQYFGPGTRLLVL.

This clonotype was seen at least ten times. V is TRBV6-5 and J is TRBJ2-1; TRBD2 aligns across 11 bases. The V and J ends lost 4 bases and 4 bases, in that order; junction bases with no gene match: 12. The CDR3 has 18 amino acids. Germline V gene lookup returns CDR1 MNHEY and CDR2 SVGAGI. For the CDR3, the DNA is TGTGCCAGCAGTTTGGGTCTAGCGGGAGGATACTATTACAATGAGCAGTTCTTC. It specifies CASSLGLAGGYYYNEQFF.

This clonotype was seen more than once but under ten times. The rearrangement links TRBV29-1 to TRBJ1-3; the D gene is possibly TRBD1 (6 bases). The CDR3 is made up of 14 amino acids. The germline gives CDR1 SQVTM, CDR2 ANQGSEA. Trimming left V 6 bases short and J 3 bases short, with 15 bases between. Here the CDR3 DNA reads TGCAGCGTCGCTCCCGGGACACATGGAAACACCATATATTTT. It codes for CSVAPGTHGNTIYF.

A note on this clonotype: It may be a read error: a sequence one base away is much more abundant. V is TRBV19 and J is TRBJ1-5; D is ambiguous. The V gene's germline CDR1 is LNHDA and CDR2 SQIVND (reference sequence). There are 11 residues in the CDR3. CDR3 sequence reads: CAGSTNQPQHF. CDR3 nucleotides: TGTGCCGGTAGCACGAATCAGCCCCAGCATTTT.

This clonotype was observed many times. The chain employs TRBV7-9 and TRBJ1-1, with a possible D match to TRBD1 (6 bases). This CDR3 comprises 17 residues. V was cut by 5 bases and J by 1 base, with 20 bases left in between. The germline gives CDR1 SEHNR, CDR2 FQNEAQ (reference sequence). The CDR3 coding sequence is TGTGCCAGCAGCCTACACCGGGACATCGCCCAGAACACTGAAGCTTTCTTT. It specifies CASSLHRDIAQNTEAFF. Using reference TRBV7-9 and TRBJ1-1 for the parts outside the CDR3, the full variable domain is DTGVSQNPRHKITKRGQNVTFRCDPISEHNRLYWYRQTLGQGPEFLTYFQNEAQLEKSRLLSDRFSAERPKGSFSTLEIQRTEQGDSAMYLCASSLHRDIAQNTEAFFGQGTRLTVV.

A few counts support this clonotype. The CDR3 nucleotides read TGTGCCAGTATTGGGCAGAACAATCAGCCCCAGCATTTT. Translated: CASIGQNNQPQHF. The chain combines TRBV19 with TRBJ1-5; the D is unclear. The CDR3 has 13 residues. From germline, CDR1 is LNHDA and CDR2 SQIVND (reference sequence). V dropped 7 bases and J dropped 3 bases, with 10 bases sitting between them.

This clonotype appeared many times. The V and J genes are TRBV6-1 and TRBJ2-2, with D perhaps given as TRBD1 or TRBD2 (6 bases each). Trimming removed 6 bases at V and 6 bases at J, with 11 bases between. The CDR3 spans 13 residues. Germline CDR1 is MNHNS and CDR2 is SASEGT. In DNA, the CDR3 is TGTGCCAGCAGCTACAGGGAGGCCGGGGAGCTGTTTTTT. It specifies CASSYREAGELFF.

The table lists this clonotype with many counts. The CDR3 region is CSAQTFGGYEQYF. The CDR3 bases are TGCAGTGCTCAGACTTTTGGGGGATACGAGCAGTACTTC. This sequence joins TRBV20-1 and TRBJ2-7; tentatively, D is TRBD1 or TRBD2 (5 bases each). The CDR3 length is 13 residues. Germline loops: CDR1 DFQATT, CDR2 SNEGSKA (reference sequence). V was cut by 5 bases and J by 4 bases, with 15 bases left in between.

In the case of this clonotype: Relative to the germline gene, one junction end is altered; a read error may explain this. V gene TRBV30 combines with J gene TRBJ2-1; a possible D gene is TRBD2 (6 bases). This CDR3 has 14 amino acids. CDR1 is GTSNPN and CDR2 is SVGIG in the germline V gene (reference sequence). The DNA of the CDR3 is TGTGCCTCCCGGGTAGCGGAGTTCTACAATGAGCAGCTCTTC. This gives the protein CASRVAEFYNEQLF. Complete variable domain (other parts from reference TRBV30 and TRBJ2-1): SQTIHQWPATLVQPVGSPLSLECTVEGTSNPNLYWYRQAAGRGLQLLFYSVGIGQISSEVPQNLSASRPQDRQFILSSKKLLLSDSGFYLCASRVAEFYNEQLFGPGTRLTVL.

In its sample, this clonotype was seen many times. The chain recombines TRBV12-3 or TRBV12-4 with TRBJ2-4; the D gene is possibly TRBD1 (5 bases). The CDR3 sequence is 13 residues long. V lost 1 base and J 8 bases, leaving 9 bases between the germline ends. CDR3 protein: CASSLGQGYIQYF. The CDR3 DNA sequence: TGTGCCAGCAGTTTAGGGCAGGGTTACATTCAGTACTTC.

This clonotype was observed at least ten times. V and J are TRBV30 and TRBJ2-1; D uncertain. The CDR3 extends over 14 amino acids. The V gene lost 2 bases and the J gene lost 1 base, with 9 bases spanning the gap. Per germline, CDR1 GTSNPN and CDR2 SVGIG (reference sequence). CDR3 in DNA: TGTGCCTGGAGTTCGTGGGAATCCTACAATGAGCAGTTCTTC. Translation gives CAWSSWESYNEQFF.

The table lists this clonotype with many counts. The V and J genes are TRBV5-1 and TRBJ1-1; D perhaps matches TRBD1 (5 bases). This CDR3 is built from 15 residues. CDR1 and CDR2 (germline): SGHRS, YFSETQ. Trimming removed 4 bases at V and 7 bases at J, with 20 bases between. The CDR3 loop reads CASSLETVLRGEAFF. Here the CDR3 DNA reads TGCGCCAGCAGCCTAGAGACAGTCCTTAGGGGTGAAGCTTTCTTT.

This clonotype came up a few times. CDR3 sequence reads: CASSQSGDNQPQHF. CDR3 DNA: TGTGCCAGTTCTCAGTCGGGCGACAATCAGCCCCAGCATTTT. The chain has TRBV19 and TRBJ1-5; D unclear. The CDR3 contains 14 residues. The germline gives CDR1 LNHDA, CDR2 SQIVND (reference sequence). The V end was cut by 8 bases, the J end by 3 bases, with 14 bases between.

This clonotype was found many times. The rearrangement uses TRBV12-3 or TRBV12-4 and TRBJ1-5, with TRBD1 as a possible D gene (5 bases). The CDR3 spans 12 residues. V was pared by 4 bases and J by 9 bases, with 10 bases between. The CDR3 region is CASSSPQGPQHF. CDR3 nucleotide sequence: TGTGCCAGCAGTTCCCCGCAGGGGCCCCAGCATTTT.

This clonotype was recorded at least ten times. J is TRBJ2-2 and V is TRBV28; no definite D call. The germline V gene has CDR1 MDHEN and CDR2 SYDVKM. Trimming pared 6 bases from V and 3 bases from J, leaving 5 bases between. This CDR3 region has 12 residues. For the CDR3, the DNA is TGTGCCAGCAGCACTCACACCGGGGAGCTGTTTTTT. Translation gives CASSTHTGELFF.

This clonotype was detected many times. This rearrangement joins TRBV27 to TRBJ2-1; 7 bases match TRBD1. CDR1 and CDR2 (germline): MNHEY, SMNVEV (reference sequence). The CDR3 totals 15 residues. V gave up 1 base and J gave up 5 bases; unmatched junction bases: 5. CDR3 in DNA: TGTGCCAGCAGTTTATTTGGGACAGCTAACAATGAGCAGTTCTTC. Its translation: CASSLFGTANNEQFF.

Many counts were recorded for this clonotype. The rearrangement joins TRBV11-2 to TRBJ2-6; TRBD1 is a possible D gene (6 bases). Germline CDR1 is SGHAT and CDR2 is FQNNGV. The length of the CDR3 is 18 residues. Between the trimmed V and J ends, which lost 2 bases and 0 bases, there was a span of 14 bases. The CDR3 protein is CASSLLQGMNSGANVLTF. DNA for the CDR3: TGTGCCAGCAGCTTACTTCAGGGGATGAACTCTGGGGCCAACGTCCTGACTTTC. Combining the CDR3 with reference TRBV11-2 and TRBJ2-6 gives the whole variable domain EAGVAQSPRYKIIEKRQSVAFWCNPISGHATLYWYQQILGQGPKLLIQFQNNGVVDDSQLPKDRFSAERLKGVDSTLKIQPAKLEDSAVYLCASSLLQGMNSGANVLTFGAGSRLTVL.

This clonotype has at least ten counts. The V gene is TRBV5-1, the J gene TRBJ2-1; TRBD2 matches at 8 bases. The V gene's germline CDR1 is SGHRS and CDR2 YFSETQ. Trimming cost V 1 base and J 6 bases; bases outside gene matches: 6. The CDR3 spans 15 residues. The CDR3 spells CASSLSRGGTNEQFF. CDR3 DNA: TGCGCCAGCAGCTTGTCTCGCGGGGGGACCAATGAGCAGTTCTTC.